This T cell receptor beta chain was sequenced during a study of shared clonotypes between healthy human individuals. Whole-study findings and limits: The genetic and exposure-history diversity represented was limited by few donors.

Generated by immunoSEQ multiplex PCR, the TCRdb table keeps only in-frame clones and is missing some. The table lists about 2.4 million clones, around 94% of them singletons. V lost 1 base to trimming and J lost 7 bases, with 14 bases between them. Per the germline V gene, CDR1 is SGHAT and CDR2 is FQNNGV. The length of the CDR3 is 16 residues. As concerns this clone: Its antigen is not known.

The clonotype was recovered from a man aged 18 to 30 in good health. Sequencing input: naive CD4+ T cells sorted from blood. Specified subset: CD45RA+ positively selected. This chain links TRBV11-2 with TRBJ1-6; D is perhaps TRBD1 (6 bases). The CDR3 region is CASSLVQGRGNSPLHF. The DNA for the CDR3 is TGTGCCAGCAGCTTAGTACAGGGAAGGGGAAATTCACCCCTCCACTTT.